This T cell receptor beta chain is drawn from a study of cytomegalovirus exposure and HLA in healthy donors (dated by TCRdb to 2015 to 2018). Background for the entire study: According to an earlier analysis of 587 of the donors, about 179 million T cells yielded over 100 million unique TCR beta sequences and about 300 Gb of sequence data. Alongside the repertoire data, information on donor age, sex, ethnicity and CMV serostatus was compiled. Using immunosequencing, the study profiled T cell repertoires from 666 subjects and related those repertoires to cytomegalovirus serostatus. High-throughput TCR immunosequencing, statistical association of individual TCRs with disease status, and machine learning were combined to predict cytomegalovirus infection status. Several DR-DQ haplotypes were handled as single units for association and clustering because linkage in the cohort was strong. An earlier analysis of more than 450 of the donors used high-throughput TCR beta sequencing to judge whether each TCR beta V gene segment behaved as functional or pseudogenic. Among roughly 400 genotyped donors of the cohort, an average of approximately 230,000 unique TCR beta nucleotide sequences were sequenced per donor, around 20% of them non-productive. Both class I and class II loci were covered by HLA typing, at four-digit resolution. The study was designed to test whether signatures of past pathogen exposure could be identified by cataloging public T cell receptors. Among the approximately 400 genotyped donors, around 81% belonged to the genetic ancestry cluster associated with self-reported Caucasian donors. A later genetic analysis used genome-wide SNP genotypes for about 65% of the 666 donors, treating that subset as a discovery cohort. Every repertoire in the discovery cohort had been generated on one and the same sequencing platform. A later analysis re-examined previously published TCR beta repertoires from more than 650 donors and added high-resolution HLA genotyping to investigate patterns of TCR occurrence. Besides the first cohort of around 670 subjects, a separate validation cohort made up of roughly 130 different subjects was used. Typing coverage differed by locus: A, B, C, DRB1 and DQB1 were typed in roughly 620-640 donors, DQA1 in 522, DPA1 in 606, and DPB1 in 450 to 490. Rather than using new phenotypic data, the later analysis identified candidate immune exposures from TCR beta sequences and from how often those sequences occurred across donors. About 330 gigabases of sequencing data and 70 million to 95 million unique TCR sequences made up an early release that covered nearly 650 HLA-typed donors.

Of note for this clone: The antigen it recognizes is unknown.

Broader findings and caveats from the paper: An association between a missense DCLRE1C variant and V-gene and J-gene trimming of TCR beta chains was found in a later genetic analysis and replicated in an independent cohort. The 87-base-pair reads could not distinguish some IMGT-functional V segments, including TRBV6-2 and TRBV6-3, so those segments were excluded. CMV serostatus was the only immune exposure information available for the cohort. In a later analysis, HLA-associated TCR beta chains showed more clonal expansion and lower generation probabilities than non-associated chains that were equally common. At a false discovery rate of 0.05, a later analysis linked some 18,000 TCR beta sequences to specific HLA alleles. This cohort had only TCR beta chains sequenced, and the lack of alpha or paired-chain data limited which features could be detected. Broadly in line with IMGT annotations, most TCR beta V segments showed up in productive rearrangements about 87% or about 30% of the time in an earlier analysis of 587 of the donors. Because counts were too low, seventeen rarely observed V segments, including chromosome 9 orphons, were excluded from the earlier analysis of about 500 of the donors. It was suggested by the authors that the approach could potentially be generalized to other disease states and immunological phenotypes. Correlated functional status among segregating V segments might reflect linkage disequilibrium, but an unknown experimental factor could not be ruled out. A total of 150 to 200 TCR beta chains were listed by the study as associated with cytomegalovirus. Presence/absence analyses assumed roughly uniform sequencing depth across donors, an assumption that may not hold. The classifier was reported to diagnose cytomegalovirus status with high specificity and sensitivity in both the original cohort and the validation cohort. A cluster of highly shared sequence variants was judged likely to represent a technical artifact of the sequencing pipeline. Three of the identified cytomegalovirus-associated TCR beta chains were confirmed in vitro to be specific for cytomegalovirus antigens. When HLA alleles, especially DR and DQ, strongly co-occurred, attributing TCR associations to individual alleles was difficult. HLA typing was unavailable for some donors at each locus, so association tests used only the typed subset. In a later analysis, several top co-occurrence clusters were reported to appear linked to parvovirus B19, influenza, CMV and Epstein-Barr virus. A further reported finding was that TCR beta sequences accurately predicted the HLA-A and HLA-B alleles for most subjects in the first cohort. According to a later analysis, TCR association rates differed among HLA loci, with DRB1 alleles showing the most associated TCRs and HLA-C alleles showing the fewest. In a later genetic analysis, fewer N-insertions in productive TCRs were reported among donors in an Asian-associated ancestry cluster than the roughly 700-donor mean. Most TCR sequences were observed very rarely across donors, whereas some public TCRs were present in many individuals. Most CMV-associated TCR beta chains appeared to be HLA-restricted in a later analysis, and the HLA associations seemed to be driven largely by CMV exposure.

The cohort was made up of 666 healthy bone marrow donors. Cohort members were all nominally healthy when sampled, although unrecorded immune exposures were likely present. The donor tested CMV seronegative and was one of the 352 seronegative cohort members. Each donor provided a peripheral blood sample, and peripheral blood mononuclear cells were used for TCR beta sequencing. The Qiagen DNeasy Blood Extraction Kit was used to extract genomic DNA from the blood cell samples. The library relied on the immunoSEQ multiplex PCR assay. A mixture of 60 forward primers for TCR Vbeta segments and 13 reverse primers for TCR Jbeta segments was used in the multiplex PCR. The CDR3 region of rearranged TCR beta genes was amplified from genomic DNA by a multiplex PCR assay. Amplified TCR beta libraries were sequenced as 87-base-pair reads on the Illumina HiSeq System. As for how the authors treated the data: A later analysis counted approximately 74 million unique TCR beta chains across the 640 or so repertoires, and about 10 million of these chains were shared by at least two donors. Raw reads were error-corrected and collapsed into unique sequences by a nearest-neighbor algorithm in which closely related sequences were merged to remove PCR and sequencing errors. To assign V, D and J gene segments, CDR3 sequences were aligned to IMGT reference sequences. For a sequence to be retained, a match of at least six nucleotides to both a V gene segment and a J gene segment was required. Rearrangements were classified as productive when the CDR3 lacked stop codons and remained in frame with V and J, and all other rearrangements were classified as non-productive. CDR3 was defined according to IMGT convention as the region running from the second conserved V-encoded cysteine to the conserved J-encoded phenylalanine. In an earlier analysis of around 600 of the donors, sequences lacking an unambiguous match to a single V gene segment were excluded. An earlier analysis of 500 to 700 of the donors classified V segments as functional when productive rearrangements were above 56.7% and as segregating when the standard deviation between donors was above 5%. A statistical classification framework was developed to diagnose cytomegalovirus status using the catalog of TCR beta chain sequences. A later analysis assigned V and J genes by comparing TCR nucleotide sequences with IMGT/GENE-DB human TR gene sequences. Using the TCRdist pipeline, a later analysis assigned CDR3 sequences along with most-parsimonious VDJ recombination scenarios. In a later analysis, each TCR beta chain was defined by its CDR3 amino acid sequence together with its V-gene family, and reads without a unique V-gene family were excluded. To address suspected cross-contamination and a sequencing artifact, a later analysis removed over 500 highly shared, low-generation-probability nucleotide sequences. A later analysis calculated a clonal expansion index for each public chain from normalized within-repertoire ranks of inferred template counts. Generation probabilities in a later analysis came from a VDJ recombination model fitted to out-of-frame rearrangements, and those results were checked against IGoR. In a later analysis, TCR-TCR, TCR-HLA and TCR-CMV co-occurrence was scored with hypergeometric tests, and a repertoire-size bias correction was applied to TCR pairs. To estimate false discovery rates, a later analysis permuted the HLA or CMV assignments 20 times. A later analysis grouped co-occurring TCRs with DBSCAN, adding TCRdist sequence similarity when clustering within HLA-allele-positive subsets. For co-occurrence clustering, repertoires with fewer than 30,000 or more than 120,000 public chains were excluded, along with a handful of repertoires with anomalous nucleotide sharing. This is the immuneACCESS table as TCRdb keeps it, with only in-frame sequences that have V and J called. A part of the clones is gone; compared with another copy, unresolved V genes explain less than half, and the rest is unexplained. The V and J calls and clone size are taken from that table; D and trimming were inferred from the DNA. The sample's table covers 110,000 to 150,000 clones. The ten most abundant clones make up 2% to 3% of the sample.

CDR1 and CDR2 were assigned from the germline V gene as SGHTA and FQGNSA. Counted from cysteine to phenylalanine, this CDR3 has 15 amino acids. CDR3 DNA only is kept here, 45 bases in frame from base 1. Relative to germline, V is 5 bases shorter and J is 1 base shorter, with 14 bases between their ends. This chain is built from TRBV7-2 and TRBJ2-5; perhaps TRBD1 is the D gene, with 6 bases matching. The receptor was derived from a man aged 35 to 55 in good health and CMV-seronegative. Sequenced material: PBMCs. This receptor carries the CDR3 CASSPGQSSQETQYF. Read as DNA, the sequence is TGTGCCAGCAGCCCAGGACAGTCCTCCCAAGAGACCCAGTACTTC.